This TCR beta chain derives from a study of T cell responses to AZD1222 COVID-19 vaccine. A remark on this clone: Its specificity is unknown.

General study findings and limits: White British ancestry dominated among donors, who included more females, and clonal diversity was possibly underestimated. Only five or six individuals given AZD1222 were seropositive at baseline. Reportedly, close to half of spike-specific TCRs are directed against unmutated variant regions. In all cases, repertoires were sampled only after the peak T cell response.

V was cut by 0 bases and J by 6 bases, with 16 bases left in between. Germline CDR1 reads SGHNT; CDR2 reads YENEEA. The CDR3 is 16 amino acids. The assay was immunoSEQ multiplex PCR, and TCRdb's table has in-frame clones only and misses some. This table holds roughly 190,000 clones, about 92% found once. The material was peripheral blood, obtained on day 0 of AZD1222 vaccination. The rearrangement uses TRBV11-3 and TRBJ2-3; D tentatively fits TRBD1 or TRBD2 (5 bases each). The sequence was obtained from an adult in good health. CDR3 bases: TGTGCCAGCAGCTTAGATTGGTCGGGTGAGGGGGATACGCAGTATTTT. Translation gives CASSLDWSGEGDTQYF.